Following are 2 T cell receptor beta chains from one sample sequenced in a study of cytomegalovirus exposure and HLA in healthy donors. Clones were read by immunoSEQ multiplex PCR, and TCRdb kept only the in-frame ones, dropping some. Of around 60,000 clones listed, approximately 96% are singletons. Sequencing was performed on PBMCs. The origin of the receptors is a young man in good health and CMV-seropositive.

This sequence joins TRBV7-8 and TRBJ2-7; 8 bases fit TRBD1. The CDR3 is 15 residues long. After removal of 1 base from V and 4 bases from J, the junction contained 6 bases not matched to a gene. Germline loops: CDR1 SGHVS, CDR2 FQNEAQ. The DNA for the CDR3 is TGTGCCAGCAGCTTAGAGATAGGACAGGGTTACGAGCAGTACTTC. Protein sequence: CASSLEIGQGYEQYF.

J is TRBJ1-6 and V is TRBV4-1; D is unresolved. Looked up from germline, CDR1 is MGHRA and CDR2 is YSYEKL. The CDR3 contains 17 residues. V was trimmed by 2 bases and J by 5 bases, leaving 16 bases between them. In DNA, the CDR3 is TGCGCCAGCAGCCAACCCCTTTGGGGAGGAAATAATTCACCCCTCCACTTT. It translates to CASSQPLWGGNNSPLHF.